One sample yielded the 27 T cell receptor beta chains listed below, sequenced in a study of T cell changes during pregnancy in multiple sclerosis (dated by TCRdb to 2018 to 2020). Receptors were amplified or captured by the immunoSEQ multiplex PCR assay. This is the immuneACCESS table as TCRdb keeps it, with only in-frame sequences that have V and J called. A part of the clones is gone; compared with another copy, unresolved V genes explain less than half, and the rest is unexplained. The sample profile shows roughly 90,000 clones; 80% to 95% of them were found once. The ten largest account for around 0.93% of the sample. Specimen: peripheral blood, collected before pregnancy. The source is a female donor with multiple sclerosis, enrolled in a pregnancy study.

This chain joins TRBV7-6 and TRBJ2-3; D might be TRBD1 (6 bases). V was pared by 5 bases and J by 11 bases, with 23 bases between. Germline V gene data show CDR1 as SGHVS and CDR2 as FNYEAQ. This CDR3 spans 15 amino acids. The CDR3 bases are TGTGCCAGCAGCGAAGGGGGAGTCGCGCGAAAGGGGCAGTATTTT. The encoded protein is CASSEGGVARKGQYF.

DNA for the CDR3: TGTGCCAGCAGTTTTCAGGGCAGGGGCACAAATCAGCCCCAGCATTTT. This gives the protein CASSFQGRGTNQPQHF. The chain combines TRBV28 with TRBJ1-5, with D perhaps matching TRBD1 (6 bases). Germline V CDR1 and CDR2: MDHEN, SYDVKM. Trimming removed 3 bases from V and 4 bases from J, with 16 bases in between. The CDR3 totals 16 residues.

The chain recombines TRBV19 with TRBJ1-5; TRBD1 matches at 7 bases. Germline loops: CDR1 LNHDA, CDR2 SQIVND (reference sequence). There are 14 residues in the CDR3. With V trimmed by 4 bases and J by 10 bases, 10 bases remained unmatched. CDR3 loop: CASSTGQVKQPQHF. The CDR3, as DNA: TGTGCCAGTAGTACCGGACAGGTCAAACAACCCCAGCATTTT.

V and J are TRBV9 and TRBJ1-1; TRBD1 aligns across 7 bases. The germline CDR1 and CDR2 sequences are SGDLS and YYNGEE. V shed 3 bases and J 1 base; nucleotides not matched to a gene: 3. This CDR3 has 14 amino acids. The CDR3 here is CASSAGTENTEAFF. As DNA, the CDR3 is TGTGCCAGCAGCGCAGGGACAGAGAACACTGAAGCTTTCTTT.

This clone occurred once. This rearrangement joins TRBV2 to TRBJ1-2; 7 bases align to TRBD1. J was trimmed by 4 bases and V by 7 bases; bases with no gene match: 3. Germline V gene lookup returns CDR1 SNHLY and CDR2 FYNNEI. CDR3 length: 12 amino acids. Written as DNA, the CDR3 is TGTGCCAGCAAGGGACAGATCTATGGCTACACCTTC. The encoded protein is CASKGQIYGYTF.

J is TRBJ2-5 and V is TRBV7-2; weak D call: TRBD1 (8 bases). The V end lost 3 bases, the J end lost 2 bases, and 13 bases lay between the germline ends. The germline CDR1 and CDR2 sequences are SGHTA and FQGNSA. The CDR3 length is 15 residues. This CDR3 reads CASSFDRGGQETQYF. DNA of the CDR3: TGTGCCAGCAGCTTCGACAGGGGAGGGCAAGAGACCCAGTACTTC.

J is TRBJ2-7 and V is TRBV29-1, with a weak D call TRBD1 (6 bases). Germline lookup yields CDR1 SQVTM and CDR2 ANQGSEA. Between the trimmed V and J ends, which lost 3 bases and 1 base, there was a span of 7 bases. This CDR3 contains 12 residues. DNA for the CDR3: TGCAGCGTTGAGGGGGCTTCCTACGAGCAGTACTTC. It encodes CSVEGASYEQYF.

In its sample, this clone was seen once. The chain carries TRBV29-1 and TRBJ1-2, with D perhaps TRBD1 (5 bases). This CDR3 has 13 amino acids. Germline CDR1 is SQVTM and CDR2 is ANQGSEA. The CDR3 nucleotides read TGCGTCGGGAGGGAGGGACTAAACTATGGCTACACCTTC. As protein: CVGREGLNYGYTF.

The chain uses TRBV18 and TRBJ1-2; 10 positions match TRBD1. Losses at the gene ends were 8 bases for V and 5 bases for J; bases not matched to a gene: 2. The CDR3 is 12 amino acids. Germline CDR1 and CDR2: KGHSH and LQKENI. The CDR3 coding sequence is TGTGCCAGCCGGGACAGGGGTTATGGCTACACCTTC. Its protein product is CASRDRGYGYTF.

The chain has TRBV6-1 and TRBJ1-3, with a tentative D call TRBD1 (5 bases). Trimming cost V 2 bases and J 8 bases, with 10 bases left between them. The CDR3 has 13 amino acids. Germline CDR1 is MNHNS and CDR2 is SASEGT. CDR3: CASSERGQYTIYF. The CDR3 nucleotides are TGTGCCAGCAGTGAAAGGGGCCAATACACCATATATTTT.

The CDR3 protein is CASSRPNGEKLFF. CDR3 coding DNA: TGTGCCAGCAGTCGACCTAACGGGGAAAAACTGTTTTTT. The rearrangement links TRBV27 to TRBJ1-4, with D hard to call. Trimming left V 5 bases short and J 8 bases short, with 12 bases between. The CDR3 covers 13 residues. Germline values: CDR1 MNHEY, CDR2 SMNVEV (reference sequence).

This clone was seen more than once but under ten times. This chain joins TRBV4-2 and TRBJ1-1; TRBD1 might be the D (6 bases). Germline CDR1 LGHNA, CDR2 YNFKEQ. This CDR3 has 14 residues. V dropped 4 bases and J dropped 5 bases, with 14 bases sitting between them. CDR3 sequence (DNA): TGTGCCAGCAGCCTAAGGGGGGGAGAGACTGAAGCTTTCTTT. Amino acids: CASSLRGGETEAFF.

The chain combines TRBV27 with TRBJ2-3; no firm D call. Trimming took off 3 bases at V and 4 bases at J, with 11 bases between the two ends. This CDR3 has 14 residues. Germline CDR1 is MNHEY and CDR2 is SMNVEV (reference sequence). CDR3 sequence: CASSFLSTPDTQYF. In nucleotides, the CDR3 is TGTGCCAGCAGTTTTCTCTCGACACCAGATACGCAGTATTTT.

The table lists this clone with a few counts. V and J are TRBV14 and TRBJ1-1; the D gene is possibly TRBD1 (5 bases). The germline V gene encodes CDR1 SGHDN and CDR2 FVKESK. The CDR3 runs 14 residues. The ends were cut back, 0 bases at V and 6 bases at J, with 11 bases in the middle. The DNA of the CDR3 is TGTGCCAGCAGCCAAGACATGGACAACTCTGAAGCTTTCTTT. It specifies CASSQDMDNSEAFF.

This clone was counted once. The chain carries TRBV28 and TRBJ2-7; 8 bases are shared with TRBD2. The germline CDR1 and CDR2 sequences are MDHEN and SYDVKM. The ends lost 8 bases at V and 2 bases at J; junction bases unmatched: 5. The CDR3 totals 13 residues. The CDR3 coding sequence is TGTGCCAGCCAGACTAGCGTTCCCTACGAGCAGTACTTC. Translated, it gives CASQTSVPYEQYF.

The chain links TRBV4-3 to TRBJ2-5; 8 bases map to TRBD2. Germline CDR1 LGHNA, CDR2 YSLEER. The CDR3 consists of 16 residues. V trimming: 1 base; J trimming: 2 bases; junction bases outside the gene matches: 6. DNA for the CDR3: TGCGCCAGCAGCCAAGTCTCCAGCGGGGGACAAGAGACCCAGTACTTC. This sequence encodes CASSQVSSGGQETQYF.

DNA of the CDR3: TGCAGTGCTAGGGACTTAGGGAGCTACACCTTC. Translated, it gives CSARDLGSYTF. V gene TRBV20-1 combines with J gene TRBJ1-2; D not resolved. Trimming removed 3 bases at V and 9 bases at J, with 11 bases between. CDR1 is DFQATT and CDR2 is SNEGSKA in the germline V gene (reference sequence). The CDR3 totals 11 residues.

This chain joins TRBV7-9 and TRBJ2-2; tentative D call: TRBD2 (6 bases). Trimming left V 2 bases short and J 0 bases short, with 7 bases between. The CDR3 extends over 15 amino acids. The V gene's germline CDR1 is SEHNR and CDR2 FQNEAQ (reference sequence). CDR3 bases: TGTGCCAGCAGCTTATGGGGGGCGAACACCGGGGAGCTGTTTTTT. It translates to CASSLWGANTGELFF.

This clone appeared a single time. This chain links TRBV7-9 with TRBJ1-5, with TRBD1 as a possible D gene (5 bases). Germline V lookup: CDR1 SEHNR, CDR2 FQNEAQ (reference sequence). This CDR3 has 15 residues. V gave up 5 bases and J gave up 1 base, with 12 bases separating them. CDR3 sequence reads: CASSLGSGSNQPQHF. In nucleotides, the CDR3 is TGTGCCAGCAGCCTAGGGTCAGGGAGCAATCAGCCCCAGCATTTT.

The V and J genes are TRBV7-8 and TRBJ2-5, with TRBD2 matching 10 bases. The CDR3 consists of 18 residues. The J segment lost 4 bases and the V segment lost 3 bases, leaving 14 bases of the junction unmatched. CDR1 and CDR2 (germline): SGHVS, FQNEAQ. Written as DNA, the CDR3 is TGTGCCAGCAGCTTTAGGGCTAGCGGGGGTATGGGGGGAGAGACCCAGTACTTC. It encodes CASSFRASGGMGGETQYF.

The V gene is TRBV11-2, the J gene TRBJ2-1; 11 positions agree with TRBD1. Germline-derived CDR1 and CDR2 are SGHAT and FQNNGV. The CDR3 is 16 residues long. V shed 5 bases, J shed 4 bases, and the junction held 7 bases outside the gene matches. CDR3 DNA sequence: TGTGCCAGCAGCCCACCCGGGACAGGGGGTTACAATGAGCAGTTCTTC. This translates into CASSPPGTGGYNEQFF. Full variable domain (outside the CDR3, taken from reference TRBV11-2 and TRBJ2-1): EAGVAQSPRYKIIEKRQSVAFWCNPISGHATLYWYQQILGQGPKLLIQFQNNGVVDDSQLPKDRFSAERLKGVDSTLKIQPAKLEDSAVYLCASSPPGTGGYNEQFFGPGTRLTVL.

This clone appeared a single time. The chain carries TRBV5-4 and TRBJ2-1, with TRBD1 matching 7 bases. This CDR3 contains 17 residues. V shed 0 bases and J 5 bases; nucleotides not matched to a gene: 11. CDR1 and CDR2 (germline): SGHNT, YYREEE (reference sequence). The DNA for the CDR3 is TGTGCCAGCAGCTTGGGAGGGGGCGCGGCTGGGCACAATGAGCAGTTCTTC. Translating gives CASSLGGGAAGHNEQFF.

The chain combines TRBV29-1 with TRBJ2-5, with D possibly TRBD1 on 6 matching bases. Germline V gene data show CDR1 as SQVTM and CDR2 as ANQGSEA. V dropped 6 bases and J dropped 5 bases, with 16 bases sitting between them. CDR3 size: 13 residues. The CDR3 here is CSVDRDTRETQYF. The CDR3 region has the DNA TGCAGCGTCGACCGGGACACCCGGGAGACCCAGTACTTC.

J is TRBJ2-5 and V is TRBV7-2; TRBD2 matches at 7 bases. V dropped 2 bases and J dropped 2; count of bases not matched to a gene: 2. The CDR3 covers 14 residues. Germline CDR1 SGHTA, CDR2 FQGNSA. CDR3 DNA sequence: TGTGCCAGCAGCTTAATGGGGGGGCAAGAGACCCAGTACTTC. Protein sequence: CASSLMGGQETQYF. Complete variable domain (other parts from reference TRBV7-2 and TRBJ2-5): GAGVSQSPSNKVTEKGKDVELRCDPISGHTALYWYRQSLGQGLEFLIYFQGNSAPDKSGLPSDRFSAERTGGSVSTLTIQRTQQEDSAVYLCASSLMGGQETQYFGPGTRLLVL.

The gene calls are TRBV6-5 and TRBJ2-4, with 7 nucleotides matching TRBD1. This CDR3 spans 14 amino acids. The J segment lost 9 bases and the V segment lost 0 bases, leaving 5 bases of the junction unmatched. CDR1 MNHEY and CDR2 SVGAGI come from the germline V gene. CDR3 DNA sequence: TGTGCCAGCAGTTACTCAGGGGGCCCGGGCATTCAGTACTTC. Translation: CASSYSGGPGIQYF.

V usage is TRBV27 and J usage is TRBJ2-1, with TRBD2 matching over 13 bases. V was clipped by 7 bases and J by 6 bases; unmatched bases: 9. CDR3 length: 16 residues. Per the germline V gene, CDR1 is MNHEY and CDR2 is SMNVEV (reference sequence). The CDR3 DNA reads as TGTGCCAGCACCCCCTTTACTAGCGGGAGGGCCAATGAGCAGTTCTTC. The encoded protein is CASTPFTSGRANEQFF.

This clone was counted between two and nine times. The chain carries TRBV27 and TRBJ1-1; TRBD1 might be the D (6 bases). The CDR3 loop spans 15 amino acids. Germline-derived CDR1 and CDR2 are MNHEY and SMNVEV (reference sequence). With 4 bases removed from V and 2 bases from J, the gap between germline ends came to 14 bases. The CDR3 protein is CASSSVSGGNTEAFF. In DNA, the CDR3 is TGTGCCAGCAGTTCCGTGTCGGGGGGCAACACTGAAGCTTTCTTT.